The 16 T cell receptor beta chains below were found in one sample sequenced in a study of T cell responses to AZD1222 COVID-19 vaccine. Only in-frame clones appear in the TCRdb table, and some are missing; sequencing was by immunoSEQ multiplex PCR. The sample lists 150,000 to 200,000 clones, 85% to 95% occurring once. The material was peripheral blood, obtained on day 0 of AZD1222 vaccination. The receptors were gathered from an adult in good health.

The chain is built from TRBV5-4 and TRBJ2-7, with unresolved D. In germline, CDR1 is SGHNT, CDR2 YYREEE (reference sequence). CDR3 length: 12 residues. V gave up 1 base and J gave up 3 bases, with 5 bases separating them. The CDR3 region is CASSLWGYEQYF. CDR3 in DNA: TGTGCCAGCAGCTTGTGGGGCTACGAGCAGTACTTC.

The CDR3: CASSIAIRDRRGTEAFF. The DNA for the CDR3 is TGTGCCAGTAGTATAGCGATCCGGGACAGGAGAGGCACTGAAGCTTTCTTT. The chain has TRBV19 and TRBJ1-1; 8 positions agree with TRBD1. CDR1 and CDR2 from the germline V gene are LNHDA and SQIVND (reference sequence). The CDR3 runs 17 residues. The trim removed 1 base at V and 4 bases at J, leaving 11 bases unmatched.

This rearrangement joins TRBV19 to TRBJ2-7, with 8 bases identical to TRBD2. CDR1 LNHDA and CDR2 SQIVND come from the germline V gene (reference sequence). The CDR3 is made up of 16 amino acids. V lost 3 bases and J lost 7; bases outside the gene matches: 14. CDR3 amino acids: CASSIALVAGSGEQYF. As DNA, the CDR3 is TGTGCCAGTAGTATCGCTCTGGTAGCGGGATCGGGAGAGCAGTACTTC.

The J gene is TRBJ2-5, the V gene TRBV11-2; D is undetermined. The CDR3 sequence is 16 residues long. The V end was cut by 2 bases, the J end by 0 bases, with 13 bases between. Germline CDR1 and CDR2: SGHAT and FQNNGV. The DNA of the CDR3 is TGTGCCAGCAGCTTATCGCCACCTCAGTACCAAGAGACCCAGTACTTC. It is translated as CASSLSPPQYQETQYF.

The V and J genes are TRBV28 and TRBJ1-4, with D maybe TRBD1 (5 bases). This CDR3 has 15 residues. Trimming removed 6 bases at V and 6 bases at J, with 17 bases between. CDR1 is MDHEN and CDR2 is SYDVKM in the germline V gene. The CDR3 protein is CASSPLGDRDEKLFF. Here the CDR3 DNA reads TGTGCCAGCAGCCCCTTGGGGGATAGGGATGAAAAACTGTTTTTT. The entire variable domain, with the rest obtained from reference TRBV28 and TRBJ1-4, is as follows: DVKVTQSSRYLVKRTGEKVFLECVQDMDHENMFWYRQDPGLGLRLIYFSYDVKMKEKGDIPEGYSVSREKKERFSLILESASTNQTSMYLCASSPLGDRDEKLFFGSGTQLSVL.

Here the CDR3 DNA reads TGTGCCTGGAGTGGGTTAGCGGGGGTGAATGAGCAGTTCTTC. It yields the protein CAWSGLAGVNEQFF. V usage is TRBV30 and J usage is TRBJ2-1; 9 bases agree with TRBD2. J gave up 7 bases and V 1 base, and 5 bases lay outside the gene matches. The CDR3 sequence is 14 residues long. Germline V CDR1 and CDR2: GTSNPN, SVGIG (reference sequence).

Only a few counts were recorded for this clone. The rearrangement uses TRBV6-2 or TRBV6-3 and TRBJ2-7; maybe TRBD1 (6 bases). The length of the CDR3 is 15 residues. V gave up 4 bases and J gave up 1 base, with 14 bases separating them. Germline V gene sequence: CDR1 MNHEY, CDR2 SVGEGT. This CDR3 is CASSLLRGLSYEQYF. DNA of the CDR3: TGTGCCAGCAGTTTACTCAGGGGTTTATCCTACGAGCAGTACTTC.

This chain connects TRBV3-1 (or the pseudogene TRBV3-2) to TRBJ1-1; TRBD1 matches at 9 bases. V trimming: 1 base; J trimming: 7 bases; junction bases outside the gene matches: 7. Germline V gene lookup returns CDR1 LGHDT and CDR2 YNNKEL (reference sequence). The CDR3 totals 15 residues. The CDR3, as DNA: TGTGCCAGCAGCCAAGTTTGGACAGGGGTTGGTGAAGCTTTCTTT. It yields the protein CASSQVWTGVGEAFF.

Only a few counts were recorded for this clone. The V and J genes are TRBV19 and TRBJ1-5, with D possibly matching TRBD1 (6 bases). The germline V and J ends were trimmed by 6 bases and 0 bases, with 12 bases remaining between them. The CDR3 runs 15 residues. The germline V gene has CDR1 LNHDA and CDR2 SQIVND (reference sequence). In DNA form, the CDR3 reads TGTGCCAGTAGACAAACAGGGTATAGCAATCAGCCCCAGCATTTT. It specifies CASRQTGYSNQPQHF.

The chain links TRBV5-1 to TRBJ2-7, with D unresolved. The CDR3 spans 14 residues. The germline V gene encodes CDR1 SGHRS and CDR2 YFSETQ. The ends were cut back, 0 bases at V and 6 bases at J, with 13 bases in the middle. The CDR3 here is CASSLELTVGEQYF. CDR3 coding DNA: TGCGCCAGCAGCTTGGAACTAACCGTGGGCGAGCAGTACTTC.

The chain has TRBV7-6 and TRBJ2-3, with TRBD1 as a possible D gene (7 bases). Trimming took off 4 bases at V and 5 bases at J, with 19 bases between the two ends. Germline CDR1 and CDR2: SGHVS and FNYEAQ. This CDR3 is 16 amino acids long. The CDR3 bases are TGTGCCAGCAGCTCTGGGGGGACAGTCTCTTTAGATACGCAGTATTTT. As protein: CASSSGGTVSLDTQYF.

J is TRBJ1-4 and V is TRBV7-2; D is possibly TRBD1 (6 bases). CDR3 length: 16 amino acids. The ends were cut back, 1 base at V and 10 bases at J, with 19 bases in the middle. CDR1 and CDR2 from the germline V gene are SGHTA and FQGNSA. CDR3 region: CASSLGAPAGGGKLFF. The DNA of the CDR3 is TGTGCCAGCAGCTTAGGGGCTCCGGCAGGAGGGGGAAAACTGTTTTTT. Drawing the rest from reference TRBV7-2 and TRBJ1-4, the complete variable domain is GAGVSQSPSNKVTEKGKDVELRCDPISGHTALYWYRQSLGQGLEFLIYFQGNSAPDKSGLPSDRFSAERTGGSVSTLTIQRTQQEDSAVYLCASSLGAPAGGGKLFFGSGTQLSVL.

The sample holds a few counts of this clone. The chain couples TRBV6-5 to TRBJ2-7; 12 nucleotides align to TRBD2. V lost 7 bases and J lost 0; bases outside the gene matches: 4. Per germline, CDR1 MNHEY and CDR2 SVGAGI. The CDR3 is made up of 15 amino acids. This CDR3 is CASTPTSGSSYEQYF. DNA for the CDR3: TGTGCCAGCACCCCGACTAGCGGGAGCTCCTACGAGCAGTACTTC.

Here the CDR3 reads CASSQILAGLDTQYF. CDR3 sequence (DNA): TGTGCCAGCAGCCAGATACTAGCGGGGTTAGATACGCAGTATTTT. The V and J genes are TRBV14 and TRBJ2-3; 10 nucleotides match TRBD2. Trimming at V came to 3 bases and at J to 5 bases, leaving 5 bases not matched to a gene. CDR1 is SGHDN, CDR2 FVKESK, per germline. This CDR3 has 15 residues.

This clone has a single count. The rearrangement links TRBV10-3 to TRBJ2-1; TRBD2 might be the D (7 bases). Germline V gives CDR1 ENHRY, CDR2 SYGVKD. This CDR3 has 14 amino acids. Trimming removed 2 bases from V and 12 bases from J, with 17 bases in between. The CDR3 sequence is CAISELEKGGGQFF. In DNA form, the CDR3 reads TGTGCCATCAGTGAGCTAGAGAAGGGAGGGGGGCAGTTCTTC.

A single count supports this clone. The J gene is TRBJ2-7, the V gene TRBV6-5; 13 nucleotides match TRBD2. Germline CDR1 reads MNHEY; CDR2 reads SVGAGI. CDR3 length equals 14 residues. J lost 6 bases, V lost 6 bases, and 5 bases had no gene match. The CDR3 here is CASRPGTSGTEQYF. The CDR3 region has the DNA TGTGCCAGCAGACCCGGGACTAGCGGGACCGAGCAGTACTTC.